This is a list of T cell receptor beta chains from one sample in a study of technical replicates of blood from a handful of donors. Profiling relied on immunoSEQ multiplex PCR, and the TCRdb table lists in-frame clones only, not all of them. The sample carries about 75,000 clones, 92% recorded once. What was sequenced was T cells isolated from PBMCs. The source of these receptors is a human donor in good health. CDR3s include the opening cysteine and the closing phenylalanine or tryptophan. D genes are given only for firm matches. Clone size is given for some rows only: seen once, a few or many times, or a class if the clone is expanded.

TRBJ2-3	.	.	TRBV7-2	CASSYLGGQTDTQYF	TGTGCCAGCAGCTACCTAGGCGGGCAAACAGATACGCAGTATTTT
TRBJ1-2	.	TRBD1	TRBV25-1	CASSPDRGRDGYTF	TGTGCCAGCAGTCCTGACAGGGGGCGCGATGGCTACACCTTC
TRBJ1-1	.	TRBD1	TRBV10-3	CAIRPGQGSTEAFF	TGTGCCATCAGACCGGGACAGGGGAGCACTGAAGCTTTCTTT
TRBJ2-7	once	.	TRBV25-1	CASSGGSGSYEQYF	TGTGCCAGCAGTGGTGGTAGCGGTTCCTACGAGCAGTACTTC
TRBJ2-5	.	TRBD2	TRBV11-2	CASSRIVAGGEETQYF	TGTGCCAGCAGCAGGATTGTGGCGGGAGGGGAGGAGACCCAGTACTTC
TRBJ1-2	.	.	TRBV27	CASSHGPYGYTF	TGTGCCAGCTCCCATGGGCCCTATGGCTACACCTTC
TRBJ2-3	.	TRBD2	TRBV7-9	CASSSRSGGTDTQYF	TGTGCCAGCAGCTCTCGTAGCGGGGGCACAGATACGCAGTATTTT
TRBJ2-2	once	.	TRBV9	CASSTRDWGELFF	TGTGCCAGCAGCACCCGGGACTGGGGGGAGCTGTTTTTT
TRBJ1-5	.	.	TRBV18	CASSPSRDNQPQHF	TGTGCCAGCTCACCCAGCCGGGACAATCAGCCCCAGCATTTT
TRBJ2-3	.	TRBD2	TRBV28	CASSFKLAGDQDTQYF	TGTGCCAGCAGTTTTAAACTAGCGGGAGATCAAGATACGCAGTATTTT
TRBJ2-2	.	.	TRBV29-1	CSVDRRDTGELFF	TGCAGCGTCGACCGACGGGACACCGGGGAGCTGTTTTTT
TRBJ2-1	.	TRBD1	TRBV9	CASSAGTGAINEQFF	TGTGCCAGCAGCGCCGGGACAGGGGCAATCAATGAGCAGTTCTTC
TRBJ2-7	once	.	TRBV4-2	CASSQPGLPGNYEQYF	TGTGCCAGCAGCCAACCTGGACTGCCCGGTAACTACGAGCAGTACTTC
TRBJ1-1	.	TRBD1	TRBV5-1	CASRLGQGNTEAFF	TGCGCCAGCCGACTCGGACAGGGGAACACTGAAGCTTTCTTT
TRBJ2-2	.	TRBD2	TRBV7-3	CASSLTGLAANTGELFF	TGTGCCAGCAGCTTAACAGGACTAGCGGCGAACACCGGGGAGCTGTTTTTT
TRBJ2-5	.	TRBD2	TRBV11-2	CASSATTSGRAETQYF	TGTGCCAGCAGCGCCACGACTAGCGGGAGGGCGGAGACCCAGTACTTC
TRBJ2-5	.	TRBD2	TRBV15	CATRREEYQETQYF	TGTGCCACCCGCCGGGAGGAGTACCAAGAGACCCAGTACTTC
TRBJ2-4	.	.	TRBV19	CASSRAGAWDIQYF	TGTGCCAGTAGTAGGGCAGGGGCTTGGGACATTCAGTACTTC
TRBJ2-1	.	.	TRBV7-3	CASSQGSGPASYNEQFF	TGTGCCAGCAGCCAAGGGAGCGGCCCCGCGTCCTACAATGAGCAGTTCTTC
TRBJ2-3	.	.	TRBV10-1	CASSNQRSISGDTQYF	TGCGCCAGCAGTAATCAGCGTTCCATAAGCGGGGATACGCAGTATTTT
TRBJ1-5	.	TRBD1	TRBV18	CASSPRTGEGYNQPQHF	TGTGCCAGCTCACCTCGGACAGGAGAGGGCTACAATCAGCCCCAGCATTTT
TRBJ2-1	.	.	TRBV15	CATSRVGSSYNEQFF	TGTGCCACCAGCAGAGTTGGTAGCTCCTACAATGAGCAGTTCTTC
TRBJ2-7	.	.	TRBV7-2	CASSFPVSYEQYF	TGTGCCAGCAGCTTTCCGGTTTCCTACGAGCAGTACTTC
TRBJ2-7	.	.	TRBV14	CASSGRSNWPHEQYF	TGTGCCAGCAGCGGAAGGAGTAACTGGCCCCACGAGCAGTACTTC
TRBJ2-1	.	.	TRBV4-3	CASSQDSEGQYNEQFF	TGCGCCAGCAGCCAAGATAGCGAGGGCCAATACAATGAGCAGTTCTTC
TRBJ1-2	once	.	TRBV28	CASKTSLAVGYGYTF	TGTGCCAGCAAAACTTCCCTGGCGGTCGGCTATGGCTACACCTTC
TRBJ2-2	.	.	TRBV15	CATSRDLRGAGELFF	TGTGCCACCAGCAGAGATCTCAGAGGAGCCGGGGAGCTGTTTTTT
TRBJ1-1	few	TRBD1	TRBV4-1	CASSLGQGGDTEAFF	TGCGCCAGCAGCCTTGGACAGGGAGGCGACACTGAAGCTTTCTTT
TRBJ2-7	few	.	TRBV28	CASSLFTGYEQYF	TGTGCCAGCAGTTTATTTACGGGGTACGAGCAGTACTTC
TRBJ1-5	once	.	TRBV6-1	CAINNQPQHF	TGTGCCATAAACAATCAGCCCCAGCATTTT
TRBJ1-5	once	.	TRBV27	CASSFSSIQPQHF	TGTGCCAGCAGTTTTAGCTCCATACAGCCCCAGCATTTT